This T cell receptor beta chain emerged from a study of cytomegalovirus exposure and HLA in healthy donors. Primers included in the PCR were 60 Vbeta and 13 Jbeta primers. TCRdb keeps only in-frame clones here, not all; method: immunoSEQ multiplex PCR. Among approximately 100,000 clones listed, 79% were seen once. The CDR3 contains 14 residues. The V segment lost 8 bases and the J segment 2 bases; nucleotides outside the gene matches: 5. CDR1 is MNHNS, CDR2 SASEGT, per germline. This TCR derives from a woman aged 40 to 55 in good health and CMV-seronegative. Material: PBMCs. The chain uses TRBV6-1 and TRBJ2-2; 7 positions match TRBD1. DNA of the CDR3: TGTGCCAGCCAGACAGGGTTAAACACCGGGGAGCTGTTTTTT. Protein: CASQTGLNTGELFF.